These 9 T cell receptor beta chains originate from one sample sequenced in a study of somatic mutations in cytotoxic T cells in rheumatoid arthritis. Libraries were prepared by immunoSEQ multiplex PCR; TCRdb keeps only in-frame clonotypes and omits some of them. The data hold about 10,000 clones, with more than 70% observed a single time. What was sequenced was CD8+ T cells sorted from blood. The origin of the receptors is an adult with rheumatoid arthritis.

The rearrangement uses TRBV30 and TRBJ2-1; 9 bases agree with TRBD1. CDR3 size: 14 residues. Germline CDR1 is GTSNPN and CDR2 is SVGIG (reference sequence). With 3 bases clipped from V and 9 bases from J, the junction kept 9 bases outside the gene matches. The CDR3 DNA sequence: TGTGCCTGGAGCGAGGGACAGGGTCTAAGTGAGCAGTTCTTC. It is translated as CAWSEGQGLSEQFF.

V usage is TRBV5-5 and J usage is TRBJ2-1, with a tentative D call TRBD1 (6 bases). Germline CDR1 SGHKS, CDR2 YYEKEE (reference sequence). This CDR3 comprises 15 residues. Deletions cut 5 bases from V and 7 bases from J, with 19 bases between. Written as DNA, the CDR3 is TGTGCCAGCAGACCCTCAGGGGCAGGGGTGAATGAGCAGTTCTTC. It encodes CASRPSGAGVNEQFF.

The chain couples TRBV13 to TRBJ2-7, with a tentative D call TRBD2 (6 bases). The germline gives CDR1 PRHDT, CDR2 FYEKMQ (reference sequence). Trimming left V 3 bases short and J 0 bases short, with 9 bases between. CDR3 length: 14 amino acids. As DNA, the CDR3 is TGTGCCAGCAGCTTGGGGGGAAGCTCCTACGAGCAGTACTTC. Its protein product is CASSLGGSSYEQYF.

This chain links TRBV2 with TRBJ2-7, with TRBD1 matching over 7 bases. The V and J ends lost 6 bases and 2 bases, in that order; junction bases with no gene match: 4. Germline V gene data show CDR1 as SNHLY and CDR2 as FYNNEI. This CDR3 comprises 13 residues. The CDR3 DNA sequence: TGTGCCAGCAGGTGGGACAGAGCCTACGAGCAGTACTTC. Translation: CASRWDRAYEQYF.

The J gene is TRBJ2-3, the V gene TRBV7-3; D may be TRBD1 (7 bases). Trimming took 0 bases from V and 0 from J, leaving 10 bases between them. CDR1 is SGHTA and CDR2 is FQGTGA in the germline V gene. The CDR3 runs 16 residues. CDR3 in amino acids: CASSLTQGGSTDTQYF. The CDR3, as DNA: TGTGCCAGCAGCTTAACTCAGGGGGGTAGCACAGATACGCAGTATTTT.

The chain couples TRBV5-1 to TRBJ1-1; 8 nucleotides align to TRBD1. J was trimmed by 5 bases and V by 2 bases; bases with no gene match: 5. CDR1 and CDR2 (germline): SGHRS, YFSETQ. This CDR3 region has 14 residues. DNA for the CDR3: TGCGCCAGCAGCTTTACGACAGGGGTGACTGAAGCTTTCTTT. It specifies CASSFTTGVTEAFF. Full variable domain (outside the CDR3, taken from reference TRBV5-1 and TRBJ1-1): KAGVTQTPRYLIKTRGQQVTLSCSPISGHRSVSWYQQTPGQGLQFLFEYFSETQRNKGNFPGRFSGRQFSNSRSEMNVSTLELGDSALYLCASSFTTGVTEAFFGQGTRLTVV.

V gene TRBV7-9 combines with J gene TRBJ2-3; TRBD1 matches at 8 bases. The V gene end was trimmed by 5 bases and the J gene end by 4 bases; junction bases not matched to a gene: 11. The germline V gene encodes CDR1 SEHNR and CDR2 FQNEAQ (reference sequence). The CDR3 covers 16 residues. CDR3 sequence (DNA): TGTGCCAGCAGCCCGAGGACAGGGTTGACGGCAGATACGCAGTATTTT. This encodes CASSPRTGLTADTQYF.

The V and J genes are TRBV9 and TRBJ2-7, with 10 bases identical to TRBD2. Germline CDR1 SGDLS, CDR2 YYNGEE. This CDR3 comprises 16 residues. The V and J ends lost 0 bases and 1 base, in that order; junction bases with no gene match: 4. CDR3 loop: CASSVASGGRSYEQYF. Written as DNA, the CDR3 is TGTGCCAGCAGCGTAGCTAGCGGGGGCCGTTCCTACGAGCAGTACTTC.

The CDR3 loop reads CASSYSGTGREKLFF. The DNA of the CDR3 is TGTGCCAGCAGTTACTCCGGGACAGGGAGGGAAAAACTGTTTTTT. The chain employs TRBV6-6 and TRBJ1-4, with TRBD1 identical over 9 bases. The J segment lost 8 bases and the V segment lost 0 bases, leaving 4 bases of the junction unmatched. Germline V gene lookup returns CDR1 MNHNY and CDR2 SVGAGI (reference sequence). This CDR3 spans 15 amino acids.